This T cell receptor (beta chain) was sequenced during a study of blood T cell repertoires in COVID-19 (dated by TCRdb to about 2020). As for the study more broadly: Collaborator samples came from the United States, Italy and Spain and covered acute and convalescent phases of COVID-19. The prospective study material was composed of cDNA or gDNA derived from T cells, B-cell-depleted T cells, or PBMCs. The dataset comprised deeply sampled blood TCRbeta repertoires from subjects exposed to, actively infected with, or recovered from COVID-19. The repertoires were released in a freely available public database meant as a resource for research on the immune response to SARS-CoV-2. Samples came from the ongoing ImmuneRACE study (first 160 participants) plus 1,254 subjects from 6 global collaborators. Sample metadata almost always included a de-identified subject ID, COVID-19 status, age in years and sex. Where HLA class I and class II types were available, the types were taken from metadata supplied by the sample provider, not from assay-based typing.

The cysteine opens and the phenylalanine closes a CDR3 of 15 amino acids. Here the CDR3 DNA is all that survives: 45 bases in frame from base 1. V was cut back by 5 bases and J by 1 base, leaving a gap of 14 bases between them. Sequences MNHEY (CDR1) and SMNVEV (CDR2) are obtained from the germline V gene (reference sequence). Collaborating institutions collected whole blood in K2EDTA tubes following their own protocols. Collaborator samples were shipped for TCRbeta analysis as frozen whole blood, isolated PBMCs, or DNA extracted from either sample type. Comment on this clone: What antigen it recognizes has not been identified. No base quality values were provided; no much bigger clone lies one nucleotide off.

The research as a whole found: The amount of clinical and demographic metadata varied by source and participant and was provided uncurated.

TCRbeta CDR3 regions were amplified from genomic DNA using the immunoSEQ Assay, a bias-controlled multiplex PCR. Per the authors' processing: The number of nucleated cells in each sample was estimated by amplification of reference gene primers within the assay. To quantify the absolute abundance of each unique TCRbeta CDR3 rearrangement, sequence reads were collapsed and filtered. Productive Simpson clonality was computed per sample as the square root of Simpson's diversity index over productive rearrangements. TCRdb retrieved this table from immuneACCESS and kept in-frame rearrangements only. Not all clones are present; in checked studies, unresolved V genes account for under half, and no reason is known for the remainder. V, J and clone size derive from that table, while D and trimming were established from the DNA sequence. The sample table holds approximately 70,000 clones, of which 88% were seen once. The ten largest make up under 6% of the sample.

This clonotype was sampled from a human donor in a cohort sampled during active COVID-19. The chain links TRBV27 with TRBJ1-1; tentative D gene TRBD1, with 5 bases matching. Sequencing input: peripheral blood. Here is the DNA: TGTGCCAGCAGTGAAATAGGGGCCAGGAACACTGAAGCTTTCTTT. The translation is CASSEIGARNTEAFF.